The rows below give T cell receptor delta chains drawn from one sample of a study of Vδ1+ human thymocytes. TCRdb repeated clone calling on the multiplex PCR reads with CATT. This sample yields about 55,000 delta-chain clones, of which less than 20% are seen a single time; roughly 0.5% belongs to the top ten. The specimen sequenced was Vdelta1+ gamma-delta thymocytes from the thymus. These receptors originate from a boy under three years old who had congenital heart surgery. Each CDR3 is given with its conserved first and last residue. Each record gives: J gene, D gene, V gene, clone size, CDR3 DNA, CDR3 protein. The D gene is left open where the match is weak. Rows give clone size only sometimes, using once, few, many, or a class for an expanded clone.

j_call: TRDJ1; d_call: -; v_call: TRDV1; clone_size: few; cdr3_nt: TGTGCTCTTGGGGAACTCCGTCCTACGAGGGGCCACACCGATAAACTCATCTTT; cdr3_aa: CALGELRPTRGHTDKLIF
j_call: TRDJ1; d_call: TRDD3; v_call: TRDV1; clone_size: -; cdr3_nt: TGTGCTCTTGGGGAACTAGAGTGCATCCTGCCCGAAAACCAGACTGGGGGCTGGTACACCGATAAACTCATCTTT; cdr3_aa: CALGELECILPENQTGGWYTDKLIF
j_call: TRDJ1; d_call: TRDD3; v_call: TRDV1; clone_size: -; cdr3_nt: TGTGCTCTTGGGGAACCCGCATTCCTACGGGGGATACAAAGTACCCTCACCGATAAACTCATCTTT; cdr3_aa: CALGEPAFLRGIQSTLTDKLIF
j_call: TRDJ1; d_call: TRDD3; v_call: TRDV1; clone_size: -; cdr3_nt: TGTGCTCTTGGGGAAAGACTGCGAGATAATGGGGGATACGCACAATTCACCGATAAACTCATCTTT; cdr3_aa: CALGERLRDNGGYAQFTDKLIF
j_call: TRDJ1; d_call: -; v_call: TRDV1; clone_size: -; cdr3_nt: TGTGCTCTTGGGGTGACTACTCCTTCCGCCTACTGGGGCACTAGATTCACCGATAAACTCATCTTT; cdr3_aa: CALGVTTPSAYWGTRFTDKLIF
j_call: TRDJ1; d_call: TRDD2; v_call: TRDV1; clone_size: few; cdr3_nt: TGTGCTCTTGGGGAACATCCCTTCCTACCCACCGATAGACTCATCTTT; cdr3_aa: CALGEHPFLPTDRLIF
j_call: TRDJ1; d_call: TRDD3; v_call: TRDV1; clone_size: few; cdr3_nt: TGTGCTCTTGGGGAACAACTAGGGACTCAGTACTGGGGGTCTCAATACACCGATAAACTCATCTTT; cdr3_aa: CALGEQLGTQYWGSQYTDKLIF
j_call: TRDJ1; d_call: TRDD3; v_call: TRDV1; clone_size: -; cdr3_nt: TGTGCTCTTGGGGGGGCCGGACTCGCTGGGGGCCTGTACACCGATAAACTCATCTTT; cdr3_aa: CALGGAGLAGGLYTDKLIF
j_call: TRDJ1; d_call: -; v_call: TRDV1; clone_size: -; cdr3_nt: TGTGCTCTTGGGGTCCTCTACTGGGACACACACCTCCCAAGGCTGGATAAACTCATCTTT; cdr3_aa: CALGVLYWDTHLPRLDKLIF
j_call: TRDJ1; d_call: TRDD3; v_call: TRDV1; clone_size: -; cdr3_nt: TGTGCTCTTGGGGAGTCCCTTGGGGGATACGCCATGTACACCGATAAACTCATCTTT; cdr3_aa: CALGESLGGYAMYTDKLIF
j_call: TRDJ1; d_call: -; v_call: TRDV1; clone_size: -; cdr3_nt: TGTGCTCTTGGGGGGTTCCTCAACCCTTGGGGTTACACCGATAAACTCATCTTT; cdr3_aa: CALGGFLNPWGYTDKLIF
j_call: TRDJ1; d_call: TRDD3; v_call: TRDV1; clone_size: -; cdr3_nt: TGTGCTCTTGGGGAACCCTTTCCCTACTGGTCTGGGGGATACGCCAAACTCATCTTT; cdr3_aa: CALGEPFPYWSGGYAKLIF
j_call: TRDJ1; d_call: TRDD3; v_call: TRDV3; clone_size: -; cdr3_nt: TGTGCTCAAGGGTTTAAATACGTCTGGGGGATACGTAAACTCATCTTT; cdr3_aa: CAQGFKYVWGIRKLIF
j_call: TRDJ1; d_call: -; v_call: TRDV1; clone_size: -; cdr3_nt: TGTGCTCTTGGGGTACCTATCCTACGCAGTACTGGGGTTCGGGACACCGATAAACTCATCTTT; cdr3_aa: CALGVPILRSTGVRDTDKLIF
j_call: TRDJ1; d_call: TRDD3; v_call: TRDV1; clone_size: few; cdr3_nt: TGTGCTCTTGGTGAGGGCTGGGGGTTACACACCGATAAACTCATCTTT; cdr3_aa: CALGEGWGLHTDKLIF
j_call: TRDJ3; d_call: TRDD3; v_call: TRDV2; clone_size: many; cdr3_nt: TGTGCCTGTGACCCCTACTGGGGGAATCCCAAGTGGAGCTCCTGGGACACCCGACAGATGTTTTTC; cdr3_aa: CACDPYWGNPKWSSWDTRQMFF
j_call: TRDJ1; d_call: -; v_call: TRDV1; clone_size: -; cdr3_nt: TGTGCTCTTGGGGAACGTTTCCCGAAGTCTGGGGATGCAGACACCGATAAACTCATCTTT; cdr3_aa: CALGERFPKSGDADTDKLIF
j_call: TRDJ1; d_call: -; v_call: TRDV1; clone_size: -; cdr3_nt: TGTGCTCTTGGGGAGCCGTTTCCTAAGTCTGGGGATACCGATAAACTCATCTTT; cdr3_aa: CALGEPFPKSGDTDKLIF
j_call: TRDJ1; d_call: -; v_call: TRDV1; clone_size: -; cdr3_nt: TGTGCTCTTGGGGACCCCTTCCTACGTAAGAGGTGGGGGATACACGACACCGATAAACTCATCTTT; cdr3_aa: CALGDPFLRKRWGIHDTDKLIF
j_call: TRDJ1; d_call: -; v_call: TRDV1; clone_size: -; cdr3_nt: TGTGCTCTTGGGGACCATAAAGCCGATTCCTCCCTGTCTTATAAACTCATCTTT; cdr3_aa: CALGDHKADSSLSYKLIF
j_call: TRDJ1; d_call: -; v_call: TRDV1; clone_size: -; cdr3_nt: TGTGCTCTTGGGTATCCCTTTACTGGGCGATTATACACCGATAAACTCATCTTT; cdr3_aa: CALGYPFTGRLYTDKLIF
j_call: TRDJ1; d_call: TRDD3; v_call: TRDV1; clone_size: -; cdr3_nt: TGTGCTCTTGGGGAACCTGCCTGGGGGTCGGCAAAAGGATTTACCGATAAACTCATCTTT; cdr3_aa: CALGEPAWGSAKGFTDKLIF
j_call: TRDJ1; d_call: TRDD3; v_call: TRDV1; clone_size: few; cdr3_nt: TGTGCTCTTGGGGAACCCTCCTCGCTGGGGGCCGACACCGATAAACTCATCTTT; cdr3_aa: CALGEPSSLGADTDKLIF
j_call: TRDJ1; d_call: -; v_call: TRDV1; clone_size: -; cdr3_nt: TGTGCTCTTGGGGAGCCCTCACTCCTTCTCCCGCCCCATACCGCCGATAAACTCATCTTT; cdr3_aa: CALGEPSLLLPPHTADKLIF
j_call: TRDJ2; d_call: TRDD3; v_call: TRDV1; clone_size: -; cdr3_nt: TGTGCTCTTGGGGAACTACTAAGCTGGGGGATACGTGGGACAGCACAACTCTTCTTT; cdr3_aa: CALGELLSWGIRGTAQLFF
j_call: TRDJ2; d_call: -; v_call: TRDV1; clone_size: few; cdr3_nt: TGTGCTCTTGGGGAAAGAGGACCTCCTGACCTTACGACAGCACAACTCTTCTTT; cdr3_aa: CALGERGPPDLTTAQLFF
j_call: TRDJ1; d_call: TRDD3; v_call: TRDV1; clone_size: few; cdr3_nt: TGTGCTCTTGGGGAACGGGGCCAAGGGGGGATACGAGGGACCGATAAACTCATCTTT; cdr3_aa: CALGERGQGGIRGTDKLIF
j_call: TRDJ1; d_call: TRDD3; v_call: TRDV1; clone_size: -; cdr3_nt: TGTGCTCTTGGGGCCGGTGGGCCTTCTAACAACTGGGGGATAGAGGGCACCGATAAACTCATCTTT; cdr3_aa: CALGAGGPSNNWGIEGTDKLIF
j_call: TRDJ2; d_call: TRDD3; v_call: TRDV1; clone_size: few; cdr3_nt: TGTGCTCTTGGGGAAACCGTCCTGACGCACAACACTTGGGGGATATCTACAGCACAACTCTTCTTT; cdr3_aa: CALGETVLTHNTWGISTAQLFF
j_call: TRDJ1; d_call: TRDD2; v_call: TRDV1; clone_size: few; cdr3_nt: TGTGCTCTTGGGCCGATACAGCTTCCTACTCTAAACACCGATAAACTCATCTTT; cdr3_aa: CALGPIQLPTLNTDKLIF
j_call: TRDJ1; d_call: TRDD3; v_call: TRDV1; clone_size: -; cdr3_nt: TGTGCTCTTGGGGAACGCACTGGGGACCTGGGGACCGATAAACTCATCTTT; cdr3_aa: CALGERTGDLGTDKLIF
j_call: TRDJ1; d_call: -; v_call: TRDV3; clone_size: many; cdr3_nt: TGTGCCTTTATGGGCCCCAAACTCATCTTT; cdr3_aa: CAFMGPKLIF
j_call: TRDJ1; d_call: TRDD3; v_call: TRDV1; clone_size: few; cdr3_nt: TGTGCTCTTGGGGAACTAGTCCCTTTACTGGGGGATACGGGTAAACTCATCTTT; cdr3_aa: CALGELVPLLGDTGKLIF
j_call: TRDJ1; d_call: TRDD3; v_call: TRDV1; clone_size: few; cdr3_nt: TGTGCTCTTGGGGACCCGCGTACTGGGGGACATTACACCGATAAACTCATCTTT; cdr3_aa: CALGDPRTGGHYTDKLIF
j_call: TRDJ1; d_call: TRDD3; v_call: TRDV1; clone_size: -; cdr3_nt: TGTGCTCTTGGGGTCCCCCACATGACCTGGGGGGTCACCGATAAACTCATCTTT; cdr3_aa: CALGVPHMTWGVTDKLIF
j_call: TRDJ1; d_call: -; v_call: TRDV1; clone_size: -; cdr3_nt: TGTGCTCTTGGGGAACTGACGGGGACCGATAAACTCATCTTT; cdr3_aa: CALGELTGTDKLIF
j_call: TRDJ1; d_call: -; v_call: TRDV1; clone_size: -; cdr3_nt: TGTGCTCTTCGTCGGGTACGGTACACCGATAAACTCATCTTT; cdr3_aa: CALRRVRYTDKLIF
j_call: TRDJ1; d_call: TRDD3; v_call: TRDV1; clone_size: few; cdr3_nt: TGTGCTCTTGGGAACTCCCTCAGCACTGGGGGACACCCGACCGATAAACTCATCTTT; cdr3_aa: CALGNSLSTGGHPTDKLIF
j_call: TRDJ1; d_call: -; v_call: TRDV1; clone_size: few; cdr3_nt: TGTGCTCTTGGGGAACTCTCGAGCAATTGGTGGGCCCCAGGGTACACCGATAAACTCATCTTT; cdr3_aa: CALGELSSNWWAPGYTDKLIF
j_call: TRDJ1; d_call: -; v_call: TRDV1; clone_size: -; cdr3_nt: TGTGCTCTTGGGTGTCAAATTGAACTGGAGTACACCGATAAACTCATCTTT; cdr3_aa: CALGCQIELEYTDKLIF
j_call: TRDJ1; d_call: TRDD3; v_call: TRDV1; clone_size: few; cdr3_nt: TGTGCTCTTGGGGTCCCGCCTTCCTGGATCGACTGGGGGATTTCTAAACTCATCTTT; cdr3_aa: CALGVPPSWIDWGISKLIF
j_call: TRDJ1; d_call: -; v_call: TRDV1; clone_size: few; cdr3_nt: TGTGCTCTTGGGGGGATACTCAGGGGCTTCAAGTACACCGATAAACTCATCTTT; cdr3_aa: CALGGILRGFKYTDKLIF
j_call: TRDJ1; d_call: TRDD3; v_call: TRDV1; clone_size: -; cdr3_nt: TGTGCTCTTGGGGACCGGGCCCGGGTCGGTTGGTACTGGGGGATATTCCCGTACACCGATAAACTCATCTTT; cdr3_aa: CALGDRARVGWYWGIFPYTDKLIF
j_call: TRDJ1; d_call: TRDD3; v_call: TRDV1; clone_size: few; cdr3_nt: TGTGCTCTTACTCCTGAGCCTTCCTATCACGCCTGGGGGATAAGTACGACCGATAAACTCATCTTT; cdr3_aa: CALTPEPSYHAWGISTTDKLIF
j_call: TRDJ1; d_call: TRDD3; v_call: TRDV2; clone_size: medium-sized; cdr3_nt: TGTGCCTGTGACACCGAACTGGGGGACCACACCGATAAACTCATCTTT; cdr3_aa: CACDTELGDHTDKLIF
j_call: TRDJ1; d_call: -; v_call: TRDV1; clone_size: -; cdr3_nt: TGTGCTCTTGGGGAATTGGCTAGGCTGCACCCCAGGAAAGGGGGGCCGGATAAACTCATCTTT; cdr3_aa: CALGELARLHPRKGGPDKLIF
j_call: TRDJ1; d_call: TRDD3; v_call: TRDV1; clone_size: -; cdr3_nt: TGTGCTCTTGGGGAACTTAAAACTACTGGGGGACCCCCTAGGGATAAACTCATCTTT; cdr3_aa: CALGELKTTGGPPRDKLIF
j_call: TRDJ1; d_call: TRDD3; v_call: TRDV1; clone_size: few; cdr3_nt: TGTGCTCTTGGGGATCTTCAGGGGGACTGGGGGATGTACACCGATAAACTCATCTTT; cdr3_aa: CALGDLQGDWGMYTDKLIF
j_call: TRDJ1; d_call: TRDD3; v_call: TRDV2; clone_size: -; cdr3_nt: TGTGCCTGTGACACGGACGACTGGGGACCCCTCACCGATAAACTCATCTTT; cdr3_aa: CACDTDDWGPLTDKLIF
j_call: TRDJ1; d_call: TRDD3; v_call: TRDV1; clone_size: -; cdr3_nt: TGTGCTCTTGGGGAAACCTTTCGAGGGGATACGCGTCGGCTCATCTTT; cdr3_aa: CALGETFRGDTRRLIF